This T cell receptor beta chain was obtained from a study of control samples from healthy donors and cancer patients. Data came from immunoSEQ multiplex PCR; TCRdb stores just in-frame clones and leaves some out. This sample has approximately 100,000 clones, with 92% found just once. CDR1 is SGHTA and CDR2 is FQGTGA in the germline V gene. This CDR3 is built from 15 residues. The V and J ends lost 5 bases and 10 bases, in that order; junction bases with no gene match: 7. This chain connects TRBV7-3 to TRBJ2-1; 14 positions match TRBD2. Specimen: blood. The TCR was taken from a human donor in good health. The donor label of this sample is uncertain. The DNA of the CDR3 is TGTGCCAGCAGCCTAAGGACTAGCGGGGGGACCGAGCAGTTCTTC. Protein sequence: CASSLRTSGGTEQFF.